These T cell receptor beta chains were read from a single sample in a study of beta chain features in type 1 diabetes. Here immunoSEQ multiplex PCR was the method, and the copy in TCRdb shows in-frame clones only, minus some. The sample shows 95,000 to 150,000 clones, 16% of them seen only once. What was sequenced was central memory CD4+ T cells from blood. Every receptor here comes from a man aged 30 to 39 with type 1 diabetes. Each CDR3 is given with its conserved first and last residue. The order of the fields is D gene, V gene, J gene, clone size, CDR3 DNA, CDR3 protein. The D gene is left open where the match is weak. The size entry is marked missing in some rows and otherwise reads once, few, many or a size class.

-	TRBV6-1	TRBJ2-7	-	TGTGCCAGCACCATTTGGTCGGGGGACGAGCAGTACTTC	CASTIWSGDEQYF
-	TRBV19	TRBJ2-7	-	TGTGCCAGTAGTCCGGGACACCGACTTAGCTCCTACGAGCAGTACTTC	CASSPGHRLSSYEQYF
-	TRBV14	TRBJ2-1	few	TGTGCCAGCAGCCGCGCGACCCCCGCCAATGAGCAGTTCTTC	CASSRATPANEQFF
TRBD2	TRBV29-1	TRBJ2-3	few	TGCAGCGCAAACCCAGTCGGGGGGGCCCCAGATACGCAGTATTTT	CSANPVGGAPDTQYF
-	TRBV19	TRBJ2-5	-	TGTGCCAGTAGTGTGGACATGAACCAAGAGACCCAGTACTTC	CASSVDMNQETQYF
-	TRBV7-2	TRBJ2-1	-	TGTGCCAGCAGCTCCAATGACAGGAGCTACAATGAGCAGTTCTTC	CASSSNDRSYNEQFF
-	TRBV6-5	TRBJ2-7	-	TGTGCCAGCAGTGAGGGGTACGAGCAGTACTTC	CASSEGYEQYF
TRBD1	TRBV29-1	TRBJ1-5	few	TGCAGCGTTGGGACAGGGGTAAATCAGCCCCAGCATTTT	CSVGTGVNQPQHF
TRBD1	TRBV23-1	TRBJ1-6	-	TGCGCCAGCAGTCGGCCGGGACAGGGGCCATGGGAGGTAGATTCACCCCTCCACTTT	CASSRPGQGPWEVDSPLHF
TRBD1	TRBV13	TRBJ1-2	medium-sized	TGTGCCAGCAGCCCGACAGGGGGCGGGTATGGCTACACCTTC	CASSPTGGGYGYTF
-	TRBV7-2	TRBJ2-3	many	TGTGCCAGCAGCTTAGCGGGTGGGGTAGGCACAGATACGCAGTATTTT	CASSLAGGVGTDTQYF
TRBD1	TRBV29-1	TRBJ2-3	few	TGCAGCGTTTTGCCGGACAGGGGTAGGGCAGATACGCAGTATTTT	CSVLPDRGRADTQYF
-	TRBV30	TRBJ2-2	few	TGTGCCTGGATTCTCGCGAACACCGGGGAGCTGTTTTTT	CAWILANTGELFF
TRBD2	TRBV27	TRBJ2-7	few	TGTGCCAGCTCGAAGCGGGGGAGCTCCTACGAGCAGTACTTC	CASSKRGSSYEQYF
-	TRBV30	TRBJ1-5	many	TGTGCCTGGAGTGGGGCAGTCGCAAATCAGCCCCAGCATTTT	CAWSGAVANQPQHF